This T cell receptor (beta chain) was captured in a study of persistence of HIV-infected CD4 T cells (TCRdb year 2020). Background for the entire study: The study isolated CMV- and HIV-1 Gag-responding CD4+ T cells from ART-treated individuals to examine antigen-driven clonal expansion of HIV-1-infected cells. The clonality of all cells in each sorted population was assessed by TCRbeta sequencing, whereas the clonality of infected cells was assessed by proviral sequencing. Cross-participant TCR cluster analysis included about eight participants for CMV and 6 or 7 participants for Gag. Apart from a couple of participants who underwent leukapheresis at a single time point, peripheral blood samples of up to about 180 mL were collected from participants at multiple time points. Suppressive ART had been received by participants for a median of roughly eight years.

The immunoSEQ hsTCRB assay version 4 in survey mode was used to sequence TCRbeta repertoires from genomic DNA. Genomic DNA was diluted to roughly 10 ng/uL, and up to 1 ug per sample was used for TCRbeta sequencing. The original pipeline was this. ImmunoSeq Analyzer 3.0 was used for analysis of TCRbeta data, and diversity was computed on productive nucleotide rearrangements. The improved Chao index was used to estimate lower-bound TCR diversity, and the Gini coefficient was used to estimate clonality using the Immunarch R package. Different nucleotide rearrangements encoding the same CDR3beta amino acid sequence were treated as distinct clonotypes. TCRbeta sequences significantly enriched in antigen-responding cells relative to anti-CD3/anti-CD28-activated cells were identified by differential abundance analysis. GLIPH2 clustered TCRs by predicted peptide-MHC specificity, both within individual participants and across merged participant data sets. TCRdb obtained this table from immuneACCESS and retained in-frame rearrangements with V and J assigned. These tables miss some clones; where compared with another copy, unresolved V genes account for less than half of the shortfall, and the remainder is unexplained. The V and J calls and the clone size are those of that table, but D and trimming were determined from the DNA. Counted in this sample were tens of thousands of clones; less than 90% of them appeared once. The top ten clonotypes cover 1.5% to 2% of the sample.

What the study reported, not specific to this receptor: A correlation was observed between TCR oligoclonality and proviral oligoclonality within the same sorted populations. TCRbeta richness in CMV- and Gag-responding cells was significantly lower than in anti-CD3/anti-CD28-responding cells; CMV-responding cells had higher oligoclonality than CD3/CD28-stimulated and Gag-responding cells. Enrichment of degenerate expanded CDR3beta sequences was found in antigen-responding cells, suggesting convergent selection of CD4+ responses to CMV and Gag. The study involved few individuals and tested only a limited range of antigens. Bulk TCR analyses could not be limited to the rare CMV-responding cells that actually contained HIV-1 proviruses.

What the treatment or condition label conveys for this sample: suppressive antiretroviral therapy. Lysates of CMV-infected fibroblasts were used at 10 ug/mL for cell stimulation. Memory populations depleted of antigen-responding cells were obtained by sorting nonresponding CD40L-negative CD69-negative CD45RO-high memory CD4+ T cells. Participants were HIV-1-infected adults who started suppressive ART during chronic infection. For at least 4 years, participants had undetectable plasma HIV-1 RNA, below 50 copies/mL. To be included, participants needed a CD4+ T cell count above 400 cells/uL and a positive CMV serology. Before stimulation, PBMCs were isolated using density centrifugation and depleted of CD8+ T cells. For more than 15 hours, the CD8-depleted PBMCs were stimulated with anti-CD28/CD49d costimulation, a CD40-blocking antibody, and enfuvirtide to prevent new infections. Cells were sorted on a Beckman Coulter MoFlo Legacy or XDP sorter, with propidium iodide excluding dead cells. The QIAamp DNA Mini Kit was used for genomic DNA extraction from samples above one million cells, and the Quick-DNA Microprep Kit was used otherwise.

Comment on this clone: The antigen it recognizes is unknown. No base qualities exist here, and no much larger clone lies one base off it.

The CDR3 spans 11 residues, from the cysteine through the phenylalanine. Only the CDR3 portion is preserved as DNA: 33 bases, with reading frame beginning at the first base. CDR1 ENHRY and CDR2 SYGVKD were looked up in the germline V gene. Between the V and J ends, shortened by 6 bases and 7 bases respectively, the junction contains 9 bases. This chain joins TRBV10-3 to TRBJ1-2; no D gene is confidently identified. Sequences were derived from CD4+ T cells sorted from PBMCs after approximately 19-hour stimulation, sampled from a patient who received antiretroviral therapy. Reading the label with the study, this specimen's cell subset or site is: CD40L-CD69- CD45RO-high memory CD4 T cells not responding to CMV lysate. The clonotype was recovered from an adult man with HIV who was CMV-seropositive. Here is the DNA: TGTGCCATCAGGCAACAAGCTGGCTACACCTTC. This gives the protein CAIRQQAGYTF.